Listed here are 21 T cell receptor beta chains from one sample, sequenced in a study of identical twins. TCRdb processed the 5' RACE reads anew with MiXCR; each CDR3 protein has one entry. The table includes some 1,600,000 distinct CDR3 sequences, roughly a third detected once. Sequenced sample: cord blood. The source of these receptors is a newborn girl in good health.

In regard to this clonotype: Compared with germline, one end of the junction differs, possibly owing to a read error. The chain employs TRBV12-3 or TRBV12-4 and TRBJ2-7, with D unresolved. This CDR3 region has 15 residues. The CDR3, as DNA: TGTGCCTGCAGTTTTATACCAACAGTCTCCTACGAGCAGTACTTC. Protein sequence: CACSFIPTVSYEQYF.

The chain couples TRBV4-1 to TRBJ2-1; 8 bases align to TRBD2. V trimming: 1 base; J trimming: 0 bases; junction bases outside the gene matches: 8. This CDR3 has 18 residues. The germline gives CDR1 MGHRA, CDR2 YSYEKL. The CDR3 DNA reads TGCGCCAGCAGCCAAGCACGGGAGGGACGCCACTCCTACAATGAGCAGTTCTTC. Encoded protein: CASSQAREGRHSYNEQFF.

This clonotype has at least ten counts. The chain links TRBV28 to TRBJ2-1, with 7 bases that match TRBD2. After removal of 5 bases from V and 5 bases from J, the junction contained 3 bases not matched to a gene. Germline CDR1 and CDR2: MDHEN and SYDVKM. This CDR3 has 13 residues. DNA for the CDR3: TGTGCCAGCAGTCGCACTAGCGACAATGAGCAGTTCTTC. This encodes CASSRTSDNEQFF.

This sequence joins TRBV3-1 and TRBJ1-1, with a tentative D call TRBD1 (5 bases). Germline lookup yields CDR1 LGHDT and CDR2 YNNKEL (reference sequence). Trimming left V 7 bases short and J 2 bases short, with 20 bases between. This CDR3 spans 16 amino acids. For the CDR3, the DNA is TGTGCCAGCACTTCGGGGGGTACCCGGACAAACACTGAAGCTTTCTTT. Amino acids: CASTSGGTRTNTEAFF.

This chain uses TRBV4-2 with TRBJ2-5; 7 bases align to TRBD1. The closer fit of TRBJ2-7 to the DNA end suggests the J call may be wrong. There are 16 residues in the CDR3. The germline CDR1 and CDR2 sequences are LGHNA and YNFKEQ. Here the CDR3 reads CASSQESHRGTYEQYF. The CDR3 DNA is TGTGCCAGCAGCCAAGAATCACACAGGGGAACCTACGAGCAGTACTTC.

J is TRBJ1-5 and V is TRBV27; possible D gene TRBD1, 6 bases. Germline lookup yields CDR1 MNHEY and CDR2 SMNVEV (reference sequence). V was shortened by 8 bases and J by 5 bases, with 13 bases between the two germline ends. The CDR3 spans 13 residues. The CDR3 region is CASSPEGDQPQHF. Written as DNA, the CDR3 is TGTGCCAGCTCTCCAGAGGGGGATCAGCCCCAGCATTTT.

This chain uses TRBV6-1 with TRBJ2-5; no definite D call. TRBJ2-7 explains the end of the DNA better; the J call may be wrong. The CDR3 has 13 residues. The germline V gene encodes CDR1 MNHNS and CDR2 SASEGT. CDR3 coding DNA: TGTGCCAGCAGCGCAAGCCGAGGTTACGAGCAGTACTTC. This translates into CASSASRGYEQYF.

The chain uses TRBV20-1 and TRBJ2-3; 10 nucleotides align to TRBD2. The CDR3 is 17 amino acids. Germline trimming cut 6 bases from V and 6 bases from J; bases unmatched to any gene: 18. The germline CDR1 and CDR2 sequences are DFQATT and SNEGSKA (reference sequence). The CDR3 protein is CSALGGLAKTGSDTQYF. DNA of the CDR3: TGCAGTGCACTAGGGGGACTAGCGAAGACGGGGTCGGATACGCAGTATTTT.

V is TRBV29-1 and J is TRBJ2-5, with no clear D. Germline V gene data show CDR1 as SQVTM and CDR2 as ANQGSEA. With 0 bases removed from V and 11 bases from J, the gap between germline ends came to 10 bases. This CDR3 has 11 residues. The chain's CDR3 is CSVEEYSEQYF. The CDR3 coding sequence is TGCAGCGTTGAAGAATACAGTGAACAGTACTTC.

V usage is TRBV27 and J usage is TRBJ1-2; D remains ambiguous. Trimming stripped 7 bases from V and 3 bases from J, with 12 bases between. The length of the CDR3 is 13 residues. Germline assignment: CDR1 MNHEY and CDR2 SMNVEV (reference sequence). The CDR3 reads CASKGSVDYGYTF. CDR3 bases: TGTGCCAGCAAGGGCTCGGTCGACTATGGCTACACCTTC.

V and J are TRBV5-1 and TRBJ2-2; D unclear. From germline, CDR1 is SGHRS and CDR2 YFSETQ. This CDR3 contains 13 residues. V lost 4 bases, J lost 6 bases, and 10 bases lay in between. CDR3 amino acids: CASSGPGSGELFF. CDR3 DNA: TGCGCCAGCAGCGGGCCAGGCTCCGGGGAGCTGTTTTTT.

Concerning this clonotype itself: A much larger clone differs by one base, so this may be a read error. The rearrangement uses TRBV29-1 and TRBJ2-4; 10 bases are a match to TRBD2. The J call is doubtful: the DNA matches TRBJ2-7 better. This CDR3 contains 15 residues. CDR1 is SQVTM, CDR2 ANQGSEA, per germline. The CDR3 DNA reads as TGCAGCGTTCAAAGGCTAGCGGGAGTTGGGTACGAGCAGTACTTC. This gives the protein CSVQRLAGVGYEQYF.

The chain recombines TRBV27 with TRBJ2-7; perhaps TRBD2 as D (5 bases). The CDR3 runs to 14 residues. Germline loops: CDR1 MNHEY, CDR2 SMNVEV (reference sequence). Trimming shortened V by 7 bases and J by 7 bases, and 20 bases separated the two germline ends. The DNA of the CDR3 is TGTGCCAGCATCCCCGGGCGAGGGAACAATGAGCAGTACTTC. Translated: CASIPGRGNNEQYF.

The chain combines TRBV13 with TRBJ1-4; D remains ambiguous. The CDR3 length is 14 residues. The ends were cut back, 5 bases at V and 7 bases at J, with 14 bases in the middle. Germline CDR1 is PRHDT and CDR2 is FYEKMQ (reference sequence). The CDR3 loop is CASSPHWATEKLFF. DNA of the CDR3: TGTGCCAGCAGCCCCCACTGGGCAACTGAAAAACTGTTTTTT.

V gene TRBV20-1 combines with J gene TRBJ1-2; D may be TRBD1 (5 bases). V lost 6 bases to trimming and J lost 0 bases, with 17 bases between them. CDR3 length: 15 residues. The germline V gene has CDR1 DFQATT and CDR2 SNEGSKA (reference sequence). CDR3 DNA: TGCAGTGCAGTAATCCGGGACCGATCTAACTATGGCTACACCTTC. It yields the protein CSAVIRDRSNYGYTF.

J is TRBJ1-5 and V is TRBV6-1; tentative D call: TRBD1 (6 bases). Trimming pared 2 bases from V and 6 bases from J, leaving 17 bases between. Per the germline V gene, CDR1 is MNHNS and CDR2 is SASEGT. CDR3 size: 16 residues. This CDR3 is CASSETRGPNSQPQHF. CDR3 coding DNA: TGTGCCAGCAGTGAAACCAGGGGACCTAACAGTCAGCCCCAGCATTTT.

This clonotype was seen a handful of times. This chain uses TRBV6-6 with TRBJ1-2; no reliable D call. CDR1 MNHNY and CDR2 SVGAGI come from the germline V gene (reference sequence). V was clipped by 4 bases and J by 6 bases, with 15 bases between them. The CDR3 runs 14 residues. CDR3 DNA sequence: TGTGCCAGCAGTTCCCCGGTCAACGGGGATGGCTACACCTTC. Translated: CASSSPVNGDGYTF.

This clonotype was observed a few times. The V and J genes are TRBV10-3 and TRBJ2-1, with TRBD2 matching 7 bases. V gave up 7 bases and J gave up 0 bases; unmatched junction bases: 6. Germline CDR1 reads ENHRY; CDR2 reads SYGVKD. This CDR3 spans 15 amino acids. The CDR3 loop reads CAIKEGGSSYNEQFF. CDR3 DNA sequence: TGTGCCATCAAGGAGGGAGGGAGCTCCTACAATGAGCAGTTCTTC.

This sequence joins TRBV2 and TRBJ2-4; D is possibly TRBD1 (5 bases). The CDR3 is 14 amino acids. V was trimmed by 3 bases and J by 4 bases, leaving 10 bases between them. CDR1 and CDR2 from the germline V gene are SNHLY and FYNNEI. The CDR3 DNA reads TGTGCCAGCAGTGACGAAAGGGGAAAAAACATTCAGTACTTC. Its translation: CASSDERGKNIQYF. Full variable domain (remainder filled in from reference TRBV2 and TRBJ2-4): EPEVTQTPSHQVTQMGQEVILRCVPISNHLYFYWYRQILGQKVEFLVSFYNNEISEKSEIFDDQFSVERPDGSNFTLKIRSTKLEDSAMYFCASSDERGKNIQYFGAGTRLSVL.

This rearrangement joins TRBV28 to TRBJ1-6; 7 nucleotides match TRBD1. The germline CDR1 and CDR2 sequences are MDHEN and SYDVKM. The CDR3 is 15 amino acids. V shed 6 bases, J shed 11 bases, and the junction held 13 bases outside the gene matches. As DNA, the CDR3 is TGTGCCAGCAGGGAGACAGGGTCATCAGGGCCACCCCTCCACTTT. It translates to CASRETGSSGPPLHF.

V is TRBV11-2 and J is TRBJ2-7; 7 bases are a match to TRBD1. CDR1 and CDR2 from the germline V gene are SGHAT and FQNNGV. This CDR3 spans 16 amino acids. V lost 1 base to trimming and J lost 7 bases; unmatched junction nucleotides: 13. The chain's CDR3 is CASSLVSGTAYNEQYF. CDR3 sequence (DNA): TGTGCCAGCAGCTTAGTGTCCGGGACAGCCTACAATGAGCAGTACTTC.